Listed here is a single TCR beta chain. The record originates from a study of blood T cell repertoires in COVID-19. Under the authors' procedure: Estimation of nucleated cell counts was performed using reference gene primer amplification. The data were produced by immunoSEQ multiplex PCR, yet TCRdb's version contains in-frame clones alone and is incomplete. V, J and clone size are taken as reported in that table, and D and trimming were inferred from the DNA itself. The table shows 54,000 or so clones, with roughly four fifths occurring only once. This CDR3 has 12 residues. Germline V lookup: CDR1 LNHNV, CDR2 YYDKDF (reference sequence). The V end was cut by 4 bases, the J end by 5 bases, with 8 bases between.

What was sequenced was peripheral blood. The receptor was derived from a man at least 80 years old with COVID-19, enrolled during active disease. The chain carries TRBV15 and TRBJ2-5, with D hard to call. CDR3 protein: CATSTLGETQYF. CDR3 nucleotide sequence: TGTGCCACCAGCACCCTCGGGGAGACCCAGTACTTC.